Presented here are 5 T cell receptor beta chains from one specimen sequenced in a study of a mutant IDH1 vaccine in newly diagnosed glioma. No cognate antigen is known for these TCRs. Sample time point: week 5, during vaccination. Mutant IDH1 20-mer peptide, at 300 ug, made up each vaccine dose, with topical imiquimod. Assay used: immunoSEQ multiplex PCR; TCRdb lists only in-frame clones, some missing. The sample holds around 28,000 clones, 89% seen once. The sequences come from PBMCs, collected from a glioma patient whose treatment included an IDH1 peptide vaccine. These TCRs come from a young man with glioma.

This clone was counted only a few times. The chain links TRBV10-3 to TRBJ1-2; D ambiguous. Germline loops: CDR1 ENHRY, CDR2 SYGVKD. This CDR3 is 12 amino acids long. The ends were cut back, 3 bases at V and 8 bases at J, with 10 bases in the middle. This chain's CDR3 is CAISETVRGYTF. CDR3 coding DNA: TGTGCCATCAGTGAAACAGTTCGGGGCTACACCTTC.

The CDR3 sequence is CASRAGLLNTEAFF. The CDR3 DNA sequence: TGTGCCAGCAGGGCAGGCCTTTTGAACACTGAAGCTTTCTTT. The chain carries TRBV6-1 and TRBJ1-1; D unresolved. V lost 6 bases to trimming and J lost 0 bases, with 11 bases between them. The CDR3 totals 14 residues. The germline V gene has CDR1 MNHNS and CDR2 SASEGT.

The chain recombines TRBV30 with TRBJ1-6; possible D gene TRBD1, 5 bases. The V gene's germline CDR1 is GTSNPN and CDR2 SVGIG (reference sequence). The V end lost 1 base, the J end lost 0 bases, and 13 bases lay between the germline ends. The CDR3 has 17 amino acids. The CDR3 DNA reads TGTGCCTGGAGTGAGGGGACCTTCGGCTCCTATAATTCACCCCTCCACTTT. This sequence encodes CAWSEGTFGSYNSPLHF.

The chain couples TRBV4-3 to TRBJ2-3; no clear D gene. The CDR3 sequence is 17 residues long. Germline V gives CDR1 LGHNA, CDR2 YSLEER. The V end lost 1 base, the J end lost 0 bases, and 14 bases lay between the germline ends. The CDR3 here is CASSQVFDSRSTDTQYF. DNA for the CDR3: TGCGCCAGCAGCCAAGTATTCGATAGCCGAAGCACAGATACGCAGTATTTT.

V usage is TRBV7-2 and J usage is TRBJ1-4; D is unresolved. The germline gives CDR1 SGHTA, CDR2 FQGNSA. The CDR3 spans 15 residues. Trimming took off 5 bases at V and 4 bases at J, with 14 bases between the two ends. The CDR3 sequence: CASSPLWGSNEKLFF. The CDR3 region has the DNA TGTGCCAGCAGCCCCCTATGGGGTAGTAATGAAAAACTGTTTTTT.